The source of this T cell receptor beta chain is a study of blood T cell repertoires in COVID-19. Background on the study: From the United States, Italy and Spain came samples of acute and convalescent COVID-19.

In the study's own analysis: From reference gene primer amplification, estimates of nucleated cell counts were derived. TCRdb's copy holds only in-frame clones and misses some; the assay was immunoSEQ multiplex PCR. D and trimming were read from the DNA, whereas the V and J calls and clone size are those reported in that table. The sample has roughly 200,000 clones, about 91% seen once. Per germline, CDR1 SGDLS and CDR2 YYNGEE. V dropped 4 bases and J dropped 8 bases, with 12 bases sitting between them. The CDR3 is 13 residues long. The TCR comes from a man aged 18 to 30 with active or convalescent COVID-19. This chain connects TRBV9 to TRBJ1-4; D may be TRBD1 (6 bases). The sequenced material came from peripheral blood. The CDR3: CASSPQGREKLFF. CDR3 in DNA: TGTGCCAGCAGCCCACAGGGTAGGGAAAAACTGTTTTTT.